A selection of T cell receptor beta chains follows, all from one sample in a study of T cell responses to AZD1222 COVID-19 vaccine. Profiled with immunoSEQ multiplex PCR; TCRdb holds only in-frame clones, not every one. Of 110,000 to 150,000 clones listed, about 89% are singletons. This specimen was peripheral blood, taken on day 0 of AZD1222 vaccination. These receptors came from an adult in good health. CDR3s include the opening cysteine and the closing phenylalanine or tryptophan. D genes are given only for firm matches. The listing skips clone size in some rows; elsewhere it reads once, few, many or a size class.

.	TRBV3-1/TRBV3-2	TRBJ2-1	TRBD2	TGTGCCAGCAGCCAAGATCACCAGCTAGCGGGAACGAATGAGCAGTTCTTC	CASSQDHQLAGTNEQFF
.	TRBV5-1	TRBJ2-7	.	TGCGCCAGCAGCTTGAGACAGGCTGGAGAGCAGTACTTC	CASSLRQAGEQYF
.	TRBV7-2	TRBJ1-5	.	TGTGCCAGCAGCTTAGTAGGGGGGCAAAGTCAGCCCCAGCATTTT	CASSLVGGQSQPQHF
few	TRBV5-1	TRBJ2-1	TRBD2	TGCGCCAGCATTCCGGTAGCGGGAGGGGTAGGTGAGCAGTTCTTC	CASIPVAGGVGEQFF
.	TRBV6-5	TRBJ2-5	.	TGTGCCAGCAGTTACGGTGGGGGGGGGCCCGAGACCCAGTACTTC	CASSYGGGGPETQYF
.	TRBV9	TRBJ1-2	.	TGTGCCAGCAGCAAACACACTAACTATGGCTACACCTTC	CASSKHTNYGYTF
.	TRBV27	TRBJ1-5	.	TGTGCCAGCAGTAAGCTGAGAGATCAGCCCCAGCATTTT	CASSKLRDQPQHF
.	TRBV18	TRBJ2-7	.	TGTGCCAGCTCACCTCTAGGAGGCGACGAGCAGTACTTC	CASSPLGGDEQYF
.	TRBV6-5	TRBJ1-2	.	TGTGCCAGCTCGGAGTATGGCTACACCTTC	CASSEYGYTF
.	TRBV30	TRBJ1-2	.	TGTGCCTCGACCGAAGACTATGGCTACACCTTC	CASTEDYGYTF
.	TRBV5-1	TRBJ2-6	TRBD1	TGCGCCAGCAGCTTAACAGGGGTCTCTGGGGCCAACGTCCTGACTTTC	CASSLTGVSGANVLTF
.	TRBV19	TRBJ2-6	.	TGTGCCAGTAGCCCCGCTTGGGGGTCTGGGGCCAACGTCCTGACTTTC	CASSPAWGSGANVLTF
.	TRBV6-5	TRBJ1-1	.	TGTGCCAGCAGCGACCGGCGGGAGAACACTGAAGCTTTCTTT	CASSDRRENTEAFF
.	TRBV3-1/TRBV3-2	TRBJ1-3	.	TGTGCCAGCAGCCTACAGGGATGGGAAAACACCATATATTTT	CASSLQGWENTIYF
.	TRBV25-1	TRBJ1-1	.	TGTGCCAGCAGTGAATATGGGACGGTGAACACTGAAGCTTTCTTT	CASSEYGTVNTEAFF
.	TRBV6-6	TRBJ2-2	.	TGTGCCAGCAGTTACCCCCAGGGGACCCCCGGGGAGCTGTTTTTT	CASSYPQGTPGELFF
.	TRBV27	TRBJ1-4	.	TGTGCCAGCAGTCCCTCGACACAGCCTAATGAAAAACTGTTTTTT	CASSPSTQPNEKLFF
.	TRBV10-2	TRBJ2-1	.	TGCGCCGGCGGGCTTGGACACGGAGGCTATGAGCAGTTCTTC	CAGGLGHGGYEQFF
few	TRBV7-9	TRBJ2-3	TRBD2	TGTGCCAGCAGCTCGGGGGGACGCGGCTCATACACAGATACGCAGTATTTT	CASSSGGRGSYTDTQYF
.	TRBV20-1	TRBJ2-5	.	TGCAGTGCTGCTCAGGCAGTGGCCCAGTACTTC	CSAAQAVAQYF
.	TRBV6-5	TRBJ2-3	.	TGTGCCAGCAAAGTTGGCGAACTCGGTACGCAGTATTTT	CASKVGELGTQYF
.	TRBV5-4	TRBJ2-2	.	TGTGCCAGCAGCGCCGGTGGGGGAAACACCGGGGAGCTGTTTTTT	CASSAGGGNTGELFF